This T cell receptor (beta chain) emerged from a study of Ad26.COV2.S vaccination and SARS-CoV-2 variants. Turning to the study itself: Ad26.COV2.S shots went into the muscle once or twice, 56 days apart.

Study observations and caveats: Vaccinees showed greater spike-specific TCR breadth than placebo recipients.

TCRdb's table, derived via immunoSEQ multiplex PCR, lists solely in-frame clones and lacks some. The sample holds some 330,000 clones, almost 90% seen once. Concerning this clone: Antigen: not known.

There are 12 residues in the CDR3. Per the germline V gene, CDR1 is MNHEY and CDR2 is SVGAGI. V lost 6 bases, J lost 6 bases, and 11 bases lay in between. Specified treatment: about 20 received Ad26.COV2.S at low or high dose, single or two shots; 5 received placebo; per-sample allocation not given. Vaccine and placebo recipients were sampled on day 63 after the first injection. This TCR derives from a person between 18 and 65 years old who received the Ad26.COV2.S COVID-19 vaccine or a placebo. The chain uses TRBV6-5 and TRBJ1-1; D gene unclear. The sample consisted of peripheral blood, taken in a trial of Ad26.COV2.S vaccine versus placebo. CDR3 region: CASSSLGAEAFF. The CDR3 DNA is TGTGCCAGCAGCTCCCTGGGCGCTGAAGCTTTCTTT.